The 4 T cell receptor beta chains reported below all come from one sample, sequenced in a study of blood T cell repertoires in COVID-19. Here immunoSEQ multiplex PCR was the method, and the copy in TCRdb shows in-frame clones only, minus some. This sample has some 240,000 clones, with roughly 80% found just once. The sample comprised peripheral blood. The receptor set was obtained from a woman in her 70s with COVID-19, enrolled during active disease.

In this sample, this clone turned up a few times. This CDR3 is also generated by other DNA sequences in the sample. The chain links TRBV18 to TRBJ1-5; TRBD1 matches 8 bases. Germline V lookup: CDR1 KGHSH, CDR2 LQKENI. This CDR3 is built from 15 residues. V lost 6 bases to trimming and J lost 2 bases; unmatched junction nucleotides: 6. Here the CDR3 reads CASSPDRGGNQPQHF. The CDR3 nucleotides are TGTGCCAGCTCGCCCGACAGGGGAGGCAATCAGCCCCAGCATTTT.

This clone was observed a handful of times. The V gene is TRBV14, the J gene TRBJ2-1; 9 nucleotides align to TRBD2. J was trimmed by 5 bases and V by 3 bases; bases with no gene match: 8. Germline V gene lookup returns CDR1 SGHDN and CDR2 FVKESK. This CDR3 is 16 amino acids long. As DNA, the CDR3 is TGTGCCAGCAGCCAGACCCCGGGACTAGCTCACAATGAGCAGTTCTTC. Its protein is CASSQTPGLAHNEQFF.

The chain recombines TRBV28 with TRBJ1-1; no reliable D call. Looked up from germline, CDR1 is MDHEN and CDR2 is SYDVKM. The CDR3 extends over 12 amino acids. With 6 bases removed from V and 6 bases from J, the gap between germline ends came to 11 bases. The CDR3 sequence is CASRLERAEAFF. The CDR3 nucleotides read TGTGCCAGCAGATTAGAGCGCGCTGAAGCTTTCTTT.

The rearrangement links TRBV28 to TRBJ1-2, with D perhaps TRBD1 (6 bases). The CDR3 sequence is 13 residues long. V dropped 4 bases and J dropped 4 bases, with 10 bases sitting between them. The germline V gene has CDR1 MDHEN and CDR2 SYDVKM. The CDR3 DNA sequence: TGTGCCAGCAGTTACGGGGGGCTCTATGGCTACACCTTC. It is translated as CASSYGGLYGYTF.